Only one count was recorded for the clone carrying this T cell receptor (beta chain). Its antigen is undetermined. This entry comes from a study of Ad26.COV2.S vaccination and SARS-CoV-2 variants. Across the study: Once or twice, 56 days apart, Ad26.COV2.S was delivered intramuscularly.

Broader study findings: The breadth of spike-specific CD8+ and CD4+ T cell responses after vaccination was reportedly substantial.

As for treatment: around 19 received Ad26.COV2.S at low or high dose, single or two shots; about 5 received placebo; per-sample allocation not given. Material that was analyzed had been drawn on day 63 after the first vaccine or placebo injection. Measured with immunoSEQ multiplex PCR; TCRdb has only the in-frame clones, and not every one. Found here are 350,000 to 450,000 clones, around 86% of them singletons; the top ten hold about 3.5%. The material sequenced was peripheral blood, taken in a trial of Ad26.COV2.S vaccine versus placebo. The source is a person aged 18-65 years who received the Ad26.COV2.S COVID-19 vaccine or a placebo.

Here the CDR3 DNA reads TGTGCCAGCAGCCGACAGAACAATTCACCCCTCCACTTT. Its protein is CASSRQNNSPLHF. V gene TRBV7-3 combines with J gene TRBJ1-6, with D perhaps matching TRBD1 (5 bases). The CDR3 sequence is 13 residues long. V was cut by 5 bases and J by 7 bases, with 9 bases left in between. Germline lookup yields CDR1 SGHTA and CDR2 FQGTGA. The variable domain in full, completed from reference TRBV7-3 and TRBJ1-6, reads GAGVSQTPSNKVTEKGKYVELRCDPISGHTALYWYRQSLGQGPEFLIYFQGTGAADDSGLPNDRFFAVRPEGSVSTLKIQRTERGDSAVYLCASSRQNNSPLHFGNGTRLTVT.